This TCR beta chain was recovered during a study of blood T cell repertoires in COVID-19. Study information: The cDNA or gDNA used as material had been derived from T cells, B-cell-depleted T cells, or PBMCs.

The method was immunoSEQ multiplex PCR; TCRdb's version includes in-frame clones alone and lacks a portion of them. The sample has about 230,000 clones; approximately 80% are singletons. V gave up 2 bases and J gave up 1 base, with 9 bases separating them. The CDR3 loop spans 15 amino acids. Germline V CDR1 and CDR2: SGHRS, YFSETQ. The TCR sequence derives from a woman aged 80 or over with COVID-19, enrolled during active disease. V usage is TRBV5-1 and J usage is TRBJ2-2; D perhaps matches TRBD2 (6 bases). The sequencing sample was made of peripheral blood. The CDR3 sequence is CASSLDGRNTGELFF. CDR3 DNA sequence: TGCGCCAGCAGCTTAGACGGGAGGAACACCGGGGAGCTGTTTTTT.